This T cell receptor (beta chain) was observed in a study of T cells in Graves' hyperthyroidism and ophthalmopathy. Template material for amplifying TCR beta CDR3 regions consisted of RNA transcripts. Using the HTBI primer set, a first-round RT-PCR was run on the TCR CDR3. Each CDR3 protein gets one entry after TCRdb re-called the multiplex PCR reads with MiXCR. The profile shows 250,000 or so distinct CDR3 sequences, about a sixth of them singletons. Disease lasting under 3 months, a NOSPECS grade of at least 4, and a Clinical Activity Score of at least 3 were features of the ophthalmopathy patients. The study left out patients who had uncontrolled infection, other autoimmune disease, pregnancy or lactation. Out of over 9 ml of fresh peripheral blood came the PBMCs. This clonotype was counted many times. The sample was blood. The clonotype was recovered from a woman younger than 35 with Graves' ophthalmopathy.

The CDR3, as DNA: TGCAGTGCCGGACAGGGGGCGCAGCCCCAGCATTTT. Encoded protein: CSAGQGAQPQHF. The rearrangement links TRBV20-1 to TRBJ1-5; the match to TRBD1 covers 11 bases. The trim removed 6 bases at V and 7 bases at J, leaving 2 bases unmatched. Germline assignment: CDR1 DFQATT and CDR2 SNEGSKA (reference sequence). This CDR3 is 12 amino acids long.